The 10 T cell receptor beta chains presented below share a single source sample, sequenced in a study of patients and donors after allogeneic stem cell transplantation. TCRdb independently ran MiXCR on the RT-PCR reads; one entry per CDR3 protein. The top ten clones hold less than 40% of a sample with some 200,000 distinct CDR3 sequences, more than 35% of them seen once. Sequencing was carried out using blood, either unsorted or a sorted T cell fraction (not recorded which). The receptors shown here come from a human donor who was either an allogeneic HSCT recipient or a stem cell or donor lymphocyte infusion donor (not recorded which). It is not recorded whose cells these are; they may come from a transplant donor.

V usage is TRBV3-1 and J usage is TRBJ2-1; 14 nucleotides line up with TRBD2. The CDR3 spans 16 residues. The germline V gene encodes CDR1 LGHDT and CDR2 YNNKEL (reference sequence). The junction had 6 bases not matched to a gene; V was cut back by 4 bases and J by 7 bases. The CDR3 protein is CASSRGTSGRWNEQFF. CDR3 nucleotides: TGTGCCAGCAGCCGTGGGACTAGCGGGAGATGGAATGAGCAGTTCTTC.

V and J are TRBV4-3 and TRBJ2-7, with 13 bases fitting TRBD2. Losses at the gene ends were 4 bases for V and 4 bases for J; bases not matched to a gene: 4. Germline lookup yields CDR1 LGHNA and CDR2 YSLEER. The CDR3 loop spans 15 amino acids. This chain's CDR3 is CASSPGTSGTYEQYF. The CDR3 nucleotides are TGCGCCAGCAGCCCAGGGACTAGCGGGACGTACGAGCAGTACTTC.

This clonotype was found a few times. This sequence joins TRBV6-5 and TRBJ2-1; D unresolved. CDR1 is MNHEY, CDR2 SVGAGI, per germline. The CDR3 contains 11 residues. V was shortened by 8 bases and J by 8 bases, with 10 bases between the two germline ends. The DNA for the CDR3 is TGTGCCAGCCGAGTATACGATGAGCAGTTCTTC. Amino acids: CASRVYDEQFF.

The genes are TRBV2 and TRBJ2-2; 11 bases map to TRBD2. Germline V gene sequence: CDR1 SNHLY, CDR2 FYNNEI. J lost 0 bases, V lost 11 bases, and 14 bases had no gene match. This CDR3 region has 18 residues. DNA of the CDR3: TGTGCCTCCCAACGCGGGACTAGCGGCCACGCGAACACCGGGGAGCTGTTTTTT. As protein: CASQRGTSGHANTGELFF.

The sample holds many counts of this clonotype. The chain recombines TRBV12-3 or TRBV12-4 with TRBJ1-2; no reliable D call. The V end lost 4 bases, the J end lost 4 bases, and 4 bases lay between the germline ends. The CDR3 consists of 11 residues. The CDR3 loop reads CASSSVYGYTF. The CDR3 DNA reads as TGTGCCAGCAGTTCCGTCTATGGCTACACCTTC.

This clonotype was recorded a few times. The CDR3 nucleotides read TGTGCCAGCTCCGCGTCCGGGGGCCTCCTGAACACTGAAGCTTTCTTT. It translates to CASSASGGLLNTEAFF. The V and J genes are TRBV12-3 or TRBV12-4 and TRBJ1-1; possible D gene TRBD1, 6 bases. This CDR3 is 16 amino acids long. V was pared by 8 bases and J by 0 bases, with 19 bases between.

The chain employs TRBV15 and TRBJ1-2; D possibly corresponds to TRBD1 (5 bases). The V gene's germline CDR1 is LNHNV and CDR2 YYDKDF (reference sequence). The V end was cut by 4 bases, the J end by 4 bases, with 10 bases between. The CDR3 has 13 amino acids. CDR3 in amino acids: CATSTSGSYGYTF. The CDR3 region has the DNA TGTGCCACCAGCACCTCAGGGTCCTATGGCTACACCTTC.

The chain combines TRBV24-1 with TRBJ1-5, with 8 bases lining up with TRBD1. The CDR3 loop spans 16 amino acids. Losses at the gene ends were 3 bases for V and 2 bases for J; bases not matched to a gene: 5. Germline V gene sequence: CDR1 KGHDR, CDR2 SFDVKD. The CDR3 loop reads CATSDPGQGGNQPQHF. The CDR3 DNA reads TGTGCCACCAGTGATCCCGGACAGGGTGGCAATCAGCCCCAGCATTTT.

This clonotype was seen many times. Compared with germline, one end of the junction differs, possibly owing to a read error. The chain is built from TRBV14 and TRBJ1-2; no firm D call. The CDR3 is 10 amino acids. The germline CDR1 and CDR2 sequences are SGHDN and FVKESK. The CDR3 coding sequence is TGTGCCAGCAGCCAAGACCCCGGGGACTTC. This sequence encodes CASSQDPGDF.

This clonotype was counted only a few times. The chain couples TRBV6-4 to TRBJ1-1; 9 bases map to TRBD1. J lost 3 bases, V lost 9 bases, and 5 bases had no gene match. The CDR3 extends over 13 amino acids. CDR1 is MRHNA, CDR2 SNTAGT, per germline. The DNA of the CDR3 is TGTGCCAGGGGGACAGGGAAGGACACTGAAGCTTTCTTT. As protein: CARGTGKDTEAFF.